These 30 T cell receptor beta chains were sequenced from one sample in a study of T-cell memory formation after mild COVID-19. TCRdb ran MiXCR on the 5' RACE reads and lists one entry per CDR3 protein. The sample holds under 60,000 distinct CDR3 sequences, 9.3% seen once. The sample consisted of PBMCs or a T cell subset sorted from them (not recorded which). The receptors shown here come from an adult woman who had mild COVID-19 (a few samples of this study predate the infection). Cell type and time point are not known.

This clonotype was observed a few times. This rearrangement joins TRBV20-1 to TRBJ2-5, with D perhaps TRBD1 (5 bases). The germline V gene encodes CDR1 DFQATT and CDR2 SNEGSKA (reference sequence). This CDR3 comprises 12 residues. V lost 3 bases and J 6 bases, leaving 11 bases between the germline ends. CDR3: CSASQGMKTQYF. For the CDR3, the DNA is TGCAGTGCTAGCCAGGGTATGAAGACCCAGTACTTC.

The chain joins TRBV6-5 to TRBJ2-1, with D tentatively TRBD2 (6 bases). Germline CDR1 and CDR2: MNHEY and SVGAGI. Trimming cost V 2 bases and J 7 bases, with 9 bases left between them. This CDR3 region has 13 residues. For the CDR3, the DNA is TGTGCCAGCAGTTACGGTCGGGGGAATGAGCAGTTCTTC. Translation gives CASSYGRGNEQFF.

V and J are TRBV12-3 or TRBV12-4 and TRBJ2-7, with 12 bases matching TRBD2. After removal of 5 bases from V and 0 bases from J, the junction contained 11 bases not matched to a gene. The CDR3 covers 18 residues. The chain's CDR3 is CASSPYPLAGGPSYEQYF. The CDR3 DNA sequence: TGTGCCAGCAGTCCCTATCCACTAGCGGGAGGTCCCTCCTACGAGCAGTACTTC.

This clonotype was counted between two and nine times. This chain uses TRBV29-1 with TRBJ1-2; TRBD1 is a possible D gene (6 bases). The germline V and J ends were trimmed by 6 bases and 4 bases, with 21 bases remaining between them. CDR1 and CDR2 (germline): SQVTM, ANQGSEA. The CDR3 runs to 15 residues. Here the CDR3 reads CSVAGVPDRIYGYTF. The CDR3 DNA reads TGCAGCGTCGCGGGCGTTCCTGACAGGATCTATGGCTACACCTTC. The whole variable domain, filled in from reference TRBV29-1 and TRBJ1-2, reads SAVISQKPSRDICQRGTSLTIQCQVDSQVTMMFWYRQQPGQSLTLIATANQGSEATYESGFVIDKFPISRPNLTFSTLTVSNMSPEDSSIYLCSVAGVPDRIYGYTFGSGTRLTVV.

CDR3 residues: CASTYRLFDTEAFF. CDR3 nucleotides: TGTGCCAGCACCTACAGGTTGTTTGACACTGAAGCTTTCTTT. The chain employs TRBV19 and TRBJ1-1, with D tentatively TRBD1 (5 bases). The CDR3 is 14 amino acids. Germline loops: CDR1 LNHDA, CDR2 SQIVND (reference sequence). V dropped 9 bases and J dropped 3 bases, with 17 bases sitting between them. The full variable domain, completed using reference TRBV19 and TRBJ1-1, is DGGITQSPKYLFRKEGQNVTLSCEQNLNHDAMYWYRQDPGQGLRLIYYSQIVNDFQKGDIAEGYSVSREKKESFPLTVTSAQKNPTAFYLCASTYRLFDTEAFFGQGTRLTVV.

This clonotype turned up a few times. This chain uses TRBV6-1 with TRBJ1-1; TRBD1 might be the D (5 bases). Trimming removed 4 bases at V and 0 bases at J, with 12 bases between. The length of the CDR3 is 15 residues. Germline values: CDR1 MNHNS, CDR2 SASEGT. CDR3 residues: CASSVGLGLNTEAFF. The CDR3 DNA sequence: TGTGCCAGCAGTGTGGGTCTGGGGCTGAACACTGAAGCTTTCTTT.

This clonotype was observed a handful of times. The V and J genes are TRBV6-1 and TRBJ1-5, with D possibly being TRBD1 (5 bases). The germline V and J ends were trimmed by 5 bases and 6 bases, with 26 bases remaining between them. This CDR3 has 18 residues. Germline-derived CDR1 and CDR2 are MNHNS and SASEGT. Written as DNA, the CDR3 is TGTGCCAGCAGTCCTACGTTGCGGACACAGGTGGGGGGTCAGCCCCAGCATTTT. The encoded protein is CASSPTLRTQVGGQPQHF.

This clonotype was seen only a few times. The V call is TRBV12-3 or TRBV12-4, the J call TRBJ1-4, with 9 nucleotides matching TRBD1. Unmatched junction bases numbered 2, after V lost 2 bases and J lost 7 bases. CDR3 length: 14 amino acids. This CDR3 is CASSLNRGREKLFF. In nucleotides, the CDR3 is TGTGCCAGCAGTTTAAACAGGGGGCGTGAAAAACTGTTTTTT.

This clonotype was counted between two and nine times. The chain uses TRBV27 and TRBJ2-2, with 8 nucleotides matching TRBD1. V was clipped by 7 bases and J by 4 bases; unmatched bases: 8. CDR3 length equals 15 residues. CDR1 is MNHEY and CDR2 is SMNVEV in the germline V gene (reference sequence). The CDR3 sequence: CASKGGQVRTGELFF. The CDR3 DNA follows: TGTGCCAGCAAGGGGGGACAGGTCCGCACCGGGGAGCTGTTTTTT.

The sample holds a few counts of this clonotype. The junction shows a germline mismatch at one end, possibly a read error. The chain carries TRBV7-7 and TRBJ2-3; D is tentatively TRBD1 or TRBD2 (5 bases each). The length of the CDR3 is 14 residues. The V gene's germline CDR1 is SSHAT and CDR2 FNYEAQ (reference sequence). The CDR3 here is CASSLAQRGDTQYF. CDR3 DNA sequence: TGTGCTAGCAGCTTAGCCCAGAGGGGCGATACGCAGTATTTT.

The V gene is TRBV7-2, the J gene TRBJ2-3; 10 nucleotides match TRBD2. Per the germline V gene, CDR1 is SGHTA and CDR2 is FQGNSA. The CDR3 has 14 residues. The J segment lost 7 bases and the V segment lost 5 bases, leaving 6 bases of the junction unmatched. For the CDR3, the DNA is TGTGCCAGCAGCCCGGGACTAGCGATGAATACGCAGTATTTT. Translation: CASSPGLAMNTQYF.

In this sample, this clonotype turned up a few times. The chain carries TRBV11-2 and TRBJ1-4; D is ambiguous. V was shortened by 0 bases and J by 8 bases, with 19 bases between the two germline ends. Germline CDR1 is SGHAT and CDR2 is FQNNGV. CDR3 size: 17 residues. CDR3 DNA sequence: TGTGCCAGCAGCTTAGATCAGATCAAGGGCCGTCGGGAAAAACTGTTTTTT. Protein product: CASSLDQIKGRREKLFF.

This clonotype rates as medium-sized. This chain links TRBV27 with TRBJ2-7; 7 nucleotides line up with TRBD1. The CDR3 loop spans 14 amino acids. Germline V gives CDR1 MNHEY, CDR2 SMNVEV (reference sequence). With V trimmed by 8 bases and J by 0 bases, 7 bases remained unmatched. The CDR3 nucleotides are TGTGCCAGCGCAGGACAGGCCTCCTCCTACGAGCAGTACTTC. This gives the protein CASAGQASSYEQYF.

Note on this clonotype: Being one base from a much bigger clone, this may be a read error. The chain employs TRBV4-3 and TRBJ1-2; 8 bases fit TRBD1. After removal of 0 bases from V and 6 bases from J, the junction contained 6 bases not matched to a gene. Germline V gene data show CDR1 as LGHNA and CDR2 as YSLEER. The CDR3 sequence is 15 residues long. The CDR3, as DNA: TGCGCCAGCAGCCAAGACCGGACAGGGTGGGATGGCTACACCTTC. The encoded protein is CASSQDRTGWDGYTF.

This clonotype was counted many times. The chain joins TRBV20-1 to TRBJ2-3; TRBD1 might be the D (5 bases). V lost 6 bases and J lost 1, with 17 bases in between. CDR3 length equals 15 residues. Germline V gene sequence: CDR1 DFQATT, CDR2 SNEGSKA (reference sequence). The CDR3 DNA reads as TGCAGTGCCCAGACGGCCAGGGTTGGCACAGATACGCAGTATTTT. This encodes CSAQTARVGTDTQYF.

This clonotype was seen ten or more times. The chain recombines TRBV5-1 with TRBJ1-2, with TRBD1 matching 7 bases. CDR3 length: 18 residues. CDR1 is SGHRS and CDR2 is YFSETQ in the germline V gene. Trimming cost V 2 bases and J 2 bases; bases outside gene matches: 15. CDR3 residues: CASSLRPTGRGLNYGYTF. DNA of the CDR3: TGCGCCAGCAGCTTACGCCCGACAGGGAGGGGACTCAACTATGGCTACACCTTC.

In this sample, this clonotype turned up many times. CDR3 sequence: CASSPPGRIYEQYF. The DNA for the CDR3 is TGTGCCAGCAGCCCCCCGGGTCGCATCTACGAGCAGTACTTC. The rearrangement uses TRBV5-5 and TRBJ2-7; the D is unclear. V lost 4 bases, J lost 3 bases, and 14 bases lay in between. The germline gives CDR1 SGHKS, CDR2 YYEKEE (reference sequence). This CDR3 contains 14 residues.

This clonotype was counted many times. This rearrangement joins TRBV4-3 to TRBJ1-6, with D possibly matching TRBD1 (5 bases). The CDR3 has 16 amino acids. V was pared by 0 bases and J by 7 bases, with 13 bases between. Germline CDR1 is LGHNA and CDR2 is YSLEER. CDR3 nucleotides: TGCGCCAGCAGCCAAGATCTGAGGGGCGGGAATTCACCCCTCCACTTT. Translated, it gives CASSQDLRGGNSPLHF.

This clonotype was recorded many times. The rearrangement joins TRBV29-1 to TRBJ2-2; tentative D call: TRBD2 (5 bases). With 7 bases removed from V and 3 bases from J, the gap between germline ends came to 9 bases. The CDR3 sequence is 12 residues long. Germline loops: CDR1 SQVTM, CDR2 ANQGSEA. The CDR3 DNA reads TGCAGCGGCGGGTTCGACACCGGGGAGCTGTTTTTT. Amino acids: CSGGFDTGELFF.

Ten or more counts support this clonotype. V is TRBV20-1 and J is TRBJ2-3, with D possibly TRBD1 on 6 matching bases. Germline values: CDR1 DFQATT, CDR2 SNEGSKA (reference sequence). Trimming shortened V by 3 bases and J by 1 base, and 14 bases separated the two germline ends. This CDR3 region has 15 residues. CDR3 sequence (DNA): TGCAGTGCTAGCTCGAGGGCAGGGGGCACAGATACGCAGTATTTT. Translating gives CSASSRAGGTDTQYF.

This chain uses TRBV7-9 with TRBJ1-5; D not certain. Between the trimmed V and J ends, which lost 1 base and 4 bases, there was a span of 8 bases. Germline assignment: CDR1 SEHNR and CDR2 FQNEAQ (reference sequence). The CDR3 totals 14 residues. The CDR3 is CASSLDSGNQPQHF. CDR3 DNA sequence: TGTGCCAGCAGCTTAGATTCCGGGAATCAGCCCCAGCATTTT. Based on the CDR3 plus reference TRBV7-9 and TRBJ1-5, the full variable domain is DTGVSQNPRHKITKRGQNVTFRCDPISEHNRLYWYRQTLGQGPEFLTYFQNEAQLEKSRLLSDRFSAERPKGSFSTLEIQRTEQGDSAMYLCASSLDSGNQPQHFGDGTRLSIL.

This clonotype was observed at least ten times. The V gene is TRBV11-2, the J gene TRBJ1-4; D unresolved. V dropped 3 bases and J dropped 7 bases, with 12 bases sitting between them. CDR1 is SGHAT, CDR2 FQNNGV, per germline. The CDR3 has 14 amino acids. The CDR3: CASSFDPPSEKLFF. The DNA for the CDR3 is TGTGCCAGCAGCTTCGATCCTCCATCTGAAAAACTGTTTTTT.

This clonotype appeared many times. The rearrangement links TRBV12-3 or TRBV12-4 to TRBJ2-4; D possibly corresponds to TRBD2 (7 bases). Trimming removed 1 base at V and 6 bases at J, with 19 bases between. The CDR3 consists of 17 residues. For the CDR3, the DNA is TGTGCCAGCAGTTTAGAGGGGGGGACCCTTGGGAGAAACATTCAGTACTTC. This gives the protein CASSLEGGTLGRNIQYF.

This clonotype was counted between two and nine times. The chain links TRBV18 to TRBJ2-7, with TRBD2 matching over 8 bases. The CDR3 has 13 amino acids. J gave up 5 bases and V 3 bases, and 3 bases lay outside the gene matches. Germline CDR1 is KGHSH and CDR2 is LQKENI. The CDR3 is CASSPGGDNEQYF. CDR3 coding DNA: TGTGCCAGCTCACCCGGGGGGGATAACGAGCAGTACTTC.

This chain connects TRBV7-2 to TRBJ1-6; D ambiguous. The ends were cut back, 1 base at V and 3 bases at J, with 7 bases in the middle. In germline, CDR1 is SGHTA, CDR2 FQGNSA. CDR3 length: 15 amino acids. The CDR3 here is CASSLEGYYNSPLHF. CDR3 DNA: TGTGCCAGCAGCTTAGAAGGGTACTATAATTCACCCCTCCACTTT.

The chain uses TRBV30 and TRBJ2-7; the D gene is possibly TRBD2 (5 bases). This CDR3 has 14 residues. Germline V gene lookup returns CDR1 GTSNPN and CDR2 SVGIG (reference sequence). The V gene lost 8 bases and the J gene lost 0 bases, with 17 bases spanning the gap. CDR3 DNA sequence: TGTGCCGGAAGTGGAGGCCGGAGCTCCTACGAGCAGTACTTC. The encoded protein is CAGSGGRSSYEQYF.

Only a few counts were recorded for this clonotype. The chain carries TRBV6-2 or TRBV6-3 and TRBJ2-3, with TRBD2 identical over 12 bases. Looked up from germline, CDR1 is MNHEY and CDR2 is SVGEGT. The V gene end was trimmed by 5 bases and the J gene end by 14 bases; junction bases not matched to a gene: 11. CDR3 length: 14 residues. The CDR3 reads CASSSPGLAGIWYF. CDR3 sequence (DNA): TGTGCCAGCAGTAGTCCGGGACTAGCGGGCATATGGTATTTT.

This clonotype has only a few counts. The chain couples TRBV7-6 to TRBJ2-7, with D uncertain. The V gene lost 5 bases and the J gene lost 3 bases, with 17 bases spanning the gap. The CDR3 loop spans 15 amino acids. Per germline, CDR1 SGHVS and CDR2 FNYEAQ. Written as DNA, the CDR3 is TGTGCCAGCAGCCTTGCGATAGAGAGCTTCTACGAGCAGTACTTC. Protein sequence: CASSLAIESFYEQYF.

This clonotype has a handful of counts. The V call is TRBV24-1, the J call TRBJ2-3; D is uncertain. The CDR3 loop spans 12 amino acids. Trimming stripped 2 bases from V and 5 bases from J, with 4 bases between. CDR1 and CDR2 from the germline V gene are KGHDR and SFDVKD. This chain's CDR3 is CATSDWRDTQYF. As DNA, the CDR3 is TGTGCCACCAGTGATTGGAGAGATACGCAGTATTTT.

This clonotype was seen repeatedly, ten times or more. This sequence joins TRBV9 and TRBJ1-6; 8 positions match TRBD1. Germline V gives CDR1 SGDLS, CDR2 YYNGEE. The CDR3 length is 15 residues. Trimming at V came to 3 bases and at J to 7 bases, leaving 6 bases not matched to a gene. CDR3 loop: CASSELDRANSPLHF. Written as DNA, the CDR3 is TGTGCCAGCAGCGAGTTGGACAGGGCCAATTCACCCCTCCACTTT.